A single sample gave rise to the 19 T cell receptor beta chains below, sequenced in a study of blood T cell repertoires in COVID-19. Repertoires were generated with immunoSEQ multiplex PCR, while TCRdb's copy carries only in-frame clones and drops some. Of roughly 180,000 clones in the sample, approximately 80% are singletons; the top ten hold roughly 6.3%. Specimen: peripheral blood. The origin of the receptors is a human donor in a cohort sampled during active COVID-19.

This clone came up a few times. This chain joins TRBV5-5 and TRBJ2-1; no clear D. V lost 1 base and J 6 bases, leaving 11 bases between the germline ends. There are 14 residues in the CDR3. Per the germline V gene, CDR1 is SGHKS and CDR2 is YYEKEE (reference sequence). In DNA form, the CDR3 reads TGTGCCAGCAGCTTGAACCTTCCTAGCAATGAGCAGTTCTTC. Translated, it gives CASSLNLPSNEQFF.

V is TRBV27 and J is TRBJ1-2; 7 bases are a match to TRBD1. CDR1 is MNHEY, CDR2 SMNVEV, per germline (reference sequence). With V trimmed by 5 bases and J by 8 bases, 14 bases remained unmatched. CDR3 length equals 15 residues. The chain's CDR3 is CASSPRTGRTGGYTF. The CDR3 coding sequence is TGTGCCAGCAGTCCCCGGACAGGTAGGACAGGAGGCTACACCTTC.

V usage is TRBV5-4 and J usage is TRBJ1-4; TRBD1 agrees at 10 bases. Germline assignment: CDR1 SGHNT and CDR2 YYREEE (reference sequence). The V and J ends lost 4 bases and 6 bases, in that order; junction bases with no gene match: 9. This CDR3 region has 16 residues. CDR3 in DNA: TGTGCCAGCAGCCTGGAAACCGGGACAGGGGATGAAAAACTGTTTTTT. Translation: CASSLETGTGDEKLFF.

The chain couples TRBV14 to TRBJ1-2; D is possibly TRBD1 (6 bases). The CDR3 totals 14 residues. V was clipped by 4 bases and J by 6 bases, with 15 bases between them. Germline CDR1 is SGHDN and CDR2 is FVKESK. The CDR3 is CASSLGQGVDGYTF. CDR3 nucleotide sequence: TGTGCCAGCAGCCTGGGACAAGGTGTAGATGGCTACACCTTC. Using reference TRBV14 and TRBJ1-2 for the parts outside the CDR3, the full variable domain is EAGVTQFPSHSVIEKGQTVTLRCDPISGHDNLYWYRRVMGKEIKFLLHFVKESKQDESGMPNNRFLAERTGGTYSTLKVQPAELEDSGVYFCASSLGQGVDGYTFGSGTRLTVV.

This clone came up a few times. V and J are TRBV5-4 and TRBJ1-6, with 7 bases fitting TRBD1. J lost 9 bases, V lost 3 bases, and 9 bases had no gene match. The CDR3 has 15 residues. Per germline, CDR1 SGHNT and CDR2 YYREEE (reference sequence). CDR3 in DNA: TGTGCCAGCAGCTCAGCCGGGACAGTGGCTTCACCCCTCCACTTT. Its translation: CASSSAGTVASPLHF.

The chain combines TRBV19 with TRBJ1-1; 10 nucleotides line up with TRBD1. V was pared by 9 bases and J by 0 bases, with 16 bases of the junction left unmatched. Germline CDR1 LNHDA, CDR2 SQIVND (reference sequence). This CDR3 has 18 amino acids. The CDR3 DNA reads TGTGCCAGCTCTCCCTGGGGGACAGGGGTGAAGTTGAACACTGAAGCTTTCTTT. Encoded protein: CASSPWGTGVKLNTEAFF.

V and J are TRBV5-3 and TRBJ2-5, with TRBD2 identical over 7 bases. TRBV5-3 is filed as an ORF, its function uncertain. V shed 6 bases, J shed 5 bases, and the junction held 10 bases outside the gene matches. This CDR3 is 14 amino acids long. The CDR3 bases are TGTGCCAGAAACGGGACTACCTCCGGGGAGACCCAGTACTTC. Protein product: CARNGTTSGETQYF.

J is TRBJ2-7 and V is TRBV10-1, with TRBD2 as a possible D gene (6 bases). Germline CDR1 reads WNHNN; CDR2 reads SYGVQD (reference sequence). This CDR3 has 15 residues. V shed 6 bases and J shed 7 bases, with 22 bases lying between them. The CDR3 coding sequence is TGCGCCAGCAGGGGGCCGCACAGGACCGCGGGGGAGCAGTACTTC. Translation gives CASRGPHRTAGEQYF.

The chain carries TRBV4-1 and TRBJ1-2; 9 bases are a match to TRBD1. V shed 5 bases and J 5 bases; nucleotides not matched to a gene: 6. Germline loops: CDR1 MGHRA, CDR2 YSYEKL. This CDR3 comprises 14 residues. CDR3 nucleotides: TGCGCCAGCAGCGCATATGGGACAGGGTATGGCTACACCTTC. Translation gives CASSAYGTGYGYTF.

This chain links TRBV19 with TRBJ1-2; 10 bases agree with TRBD1. Trimming at V came to 5 bases and at J to 4 bases, leaving 4 bases not matched to a gene. The CDR3 covers 14 residues. Germline-derived CDR1 and CDR2 are LNHDA and SQIVND (reference sequence). The CDR3 nucleotides are TGTGCCAGTAGTGCGACAGGGGGCAGCTATGGCTACACCTTC. Protein sequence: CASSATGGSYGYTF.

CDR3 region: CASSWGQGGYTF. The CDR3 DNA reads TGTGCCAGCAGTTGGGGACAGGGAGGCTACACCTTC. V gene TRBV6-2 or TRBV6-3 combines with J gene TRBJ1-2; 9 nucleotides align to TRBD1. The CDR3 loop spans 12 amino acids. V lost 4 bases to trimming and J lost 8 bases; unmatched junction nucleotides: 2. Germline values: CDR1 MNHEY, CDR2 SVGEGT.

This rearrangement joins TRBV18 to TRBJ1-1; 8 nucleotides match TRBD1. The CDR3 length is 16 residues. V was clipped by 2 bases and J by 3 bases; unmatched bases: 8. Germline assignment: CDR1 KGHSH and CDR2 LQKENI. The CDR3 DNA reads TGTGCCAGCTCACCAATCCGGGTACAGGGGGACACTGAAGCTTTCTTT. Its protein is CASSPIRVQGDTEAFF.

This chain connects TRBV5-4 to TRBJ2-4; possible D gene TRBD2, 5 bases. V was pared by 4 bases and J by 2 bases, with 10 bases between. The CDR3 has 14 amino acids. CDR1 is SGHNT and CDR2 is YYREEE in the germline V gene (reference sequence). CDR3 DNA: TGTGCCAGCAGCGGAGGACTGTCCAAAAACATTCAGTACTTC. It specifies CASSGGLSKNIQYF.

The rearrangement links TRBV19 to TRBJ1-2; 7 positions agree with TRBD1. The CDR3 consists of 15 residues. The junction had 5 bases not matched to a gene; V was cut back by 3 bases and J by 1 base. Per the germline V gene, CDR1 is LNHDA and CDR2 is SQIVND (reference sequence). CDR3 DNA sequence: TGTGCCAGTAGTATTCCGGGACAGATTAACTATGGCTACACCTTC. It codes for CASSIPGQINYGYTF.

The chain has TRBV6-5 and TRBJ2-3; D gene unclear. From germline, CDR1 is MNHEY and CDR2 SVGAGI. There are 15 residues in the CDR3. Trimming left V 6 bases short and J 0 bases short, with 13 bases between. The CDR3 nucleotides are TGTGCCAGCAGATTCGTACCTACTAGCACAGATACGCAGTATTTT. Amino acid sequence: CASRFVPTSTDTQYF.

The chain joins TRBV7-6 to TRBJ2-2, with 8 bases matching TRBD1. Unmatched junction bases numbered 11, after V lost 4 bases and J lost 4 bases. This CDR3 comprises 17 residues. Germline CDR1 reads SGHVS; CDR2 reads FNYEAQ. The CDR3 loop is CASSSGSWTGPTGELFF. The CDR3 nucleotides are TGTGCCAGCAGCTCCGGCTCATGGACAGGGCCCACCGGGGAGCTGTTTTTT.

The chain recombines TRBV3-1 (or the pseudogene TRBV3-2) with TRBJ1-2, with 10 positions matching TRBD1. Germline CDR1 is LGHDT and CDR2 is YNNKEL (reference sequence). The CDR3 covers 16 residues. Germline trimming cut 5 bases from V and 3 bases from J; bases unmatched to any gene: 9. The CDR3 here is CASSTSDRGRDYGYTF. CDR3 in DNA: TGTGCCAGCAGCACCTCCGACAGGGGGCGAGACTATGGCTACACCTTC.

Here the CDR3 reads CASGPRGRGTQYF. The CDR3 DNA is TGTGCCAGCGGCCCTAGGGGAAGGGGCACGCAGTATTTT. V usage is TRBV27 and J usage is TRBJ2-3; possible D gene TRBD1, 5 bases. Germline values: CDR1 MNHEY, CDR2 SMNVEV (reference sequence). The CDR3 is 13 amino acids. V lost 8 bases to trimming and J lost 9 bases, with 18 bases between them.

This chain links TRBV19 with TRBJ1-4, with TRBD1 identical over 7 bases. V lost 10 bases and J lost 3; bases outside the gene matches: 5. The length of the CDR3 is 13 residues. Germline V gene sequence: CDR1 LNHDA, CDR2 SQIVND (reference sequence). The CDR3 sequence: CATQQGSNEKLFF. The CDR3 region has the DNA TGTGCCACTCAACAGGGGTCTAATGAAAAACTGTTTTTT.